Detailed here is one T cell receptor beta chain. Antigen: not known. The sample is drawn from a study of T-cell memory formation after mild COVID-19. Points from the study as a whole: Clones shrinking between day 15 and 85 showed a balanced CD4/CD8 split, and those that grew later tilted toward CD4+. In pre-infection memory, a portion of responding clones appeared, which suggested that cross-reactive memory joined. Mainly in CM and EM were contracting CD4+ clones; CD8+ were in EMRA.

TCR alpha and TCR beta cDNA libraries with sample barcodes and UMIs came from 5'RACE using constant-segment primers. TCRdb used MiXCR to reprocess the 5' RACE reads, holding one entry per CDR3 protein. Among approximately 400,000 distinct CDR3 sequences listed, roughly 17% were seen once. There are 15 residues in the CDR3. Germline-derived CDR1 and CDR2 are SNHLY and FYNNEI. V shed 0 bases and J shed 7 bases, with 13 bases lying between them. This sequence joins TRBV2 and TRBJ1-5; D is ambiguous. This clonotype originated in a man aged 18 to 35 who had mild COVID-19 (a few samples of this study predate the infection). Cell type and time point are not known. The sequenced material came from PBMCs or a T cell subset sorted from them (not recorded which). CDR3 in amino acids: CASSEAGFLGQPQHF. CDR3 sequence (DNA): TGTGCCAGCAGTGAAGCGGGGTTTCTGGGGCAGCCCCAGCATTTT. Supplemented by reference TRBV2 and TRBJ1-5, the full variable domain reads EPEVTQTPSHQVTQMGQEVILRCVPISNHLYFYWYRQILGQKVEFLVSFYNNEISEKSEIFDDQFSVERPDGSNFTLKIRSTKLEDSAMYFCASSEAGFLGQPQHFGDGTRLSIL.